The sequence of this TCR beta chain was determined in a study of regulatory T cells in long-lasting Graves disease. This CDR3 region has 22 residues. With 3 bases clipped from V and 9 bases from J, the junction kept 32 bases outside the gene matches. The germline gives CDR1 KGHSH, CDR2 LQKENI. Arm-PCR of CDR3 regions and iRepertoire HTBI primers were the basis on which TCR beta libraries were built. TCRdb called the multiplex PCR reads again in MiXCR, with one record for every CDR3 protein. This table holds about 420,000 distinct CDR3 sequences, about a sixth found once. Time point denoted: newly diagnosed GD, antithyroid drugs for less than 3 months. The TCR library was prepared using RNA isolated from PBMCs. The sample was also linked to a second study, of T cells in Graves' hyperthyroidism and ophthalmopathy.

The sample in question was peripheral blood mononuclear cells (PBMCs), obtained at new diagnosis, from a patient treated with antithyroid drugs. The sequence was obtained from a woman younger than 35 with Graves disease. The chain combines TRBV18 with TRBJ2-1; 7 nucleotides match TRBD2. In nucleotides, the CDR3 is TGTGCCAGCTCACCCCGACCGACGGGGGACTACGATAGGGGAGTTGCATTGGGTGAGCAGTTCTTC. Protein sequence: CASSPRPTGDYDRGVALGEQFF. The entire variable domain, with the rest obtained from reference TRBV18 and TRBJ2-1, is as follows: NAGVMQNPRHLVRRRGQEARLRCSPMKGHSHVYWYRQLPEEGLKFMVYLQKENIIDESGMPKERFSAEFPKEGPSILRIQQVVRGDSAAYFCASSPRPTGDYDRGVALGEQFFGPGTRLTVL.